Presented here are 14 T cell receptor beta chains from one specimen sequenced in a study of CD8 T cells in Susac syndrome. An input of about 0.5 to 1 ug of RNA was subjected to reverse transcription using random hexamers. TCRdb reprocessed the immunoSEQ multiplex PCR reads with MiXCR, giving one entry per CDR3 protein. The sample lists 150,000 to 250,000 distinct CDR3 sequences; over 90% were seen once. The source material was CD4+ T cells from PBMCs. All receptors come from a human donor with multiple sclerosis.

The table lists this clonotype with a few counts. The chain recombines TRBV9 with TRBJ2-3, with D uncertain. Trimming cost V 2 bases and J 6 bases, with 10 bases left between them. Germline values: CDR1 SGDLS, CDR2 YYNGEE. The CDR3 sequence is 13 residues long. The CDR3: CASSVGAGDTQYF. The CDR3 coding sequence is TGTGCCAGCAGCGTGGGCGCTGGGGATACGCAGTATTTT.

V is TRBV7-8 and J is TRBJ1-2; 10 bases fit TRBD1. CDR3 size: 14 residues. CDR1 SGHVS and CDR2 FQNEAQ come from the germline V gene. V lost 4 bases and J lost 5; bases outside the gene matches: 4. CDR3 nucleotides: TGTGCCAGCAGCTCAGGACAGGGGGGTTATGGCTACACCTTC. Translation gives CASSSGQGGYGYTF.

The gene calls are TRBV12-3 or TRBV12-4 and TRBJ2-1; D unclear. The CDR3 sequence is 12 residues long. Trimming removed 6 bases from V and 7 bases from J, with 10 bases in between. The CDR3 DNA reads TGTGCCAGCAGGCCGACATGGAATGAGCAGTTCTTC. Translated, it gives CASRPTWNEQFF.

The chain has TRBV29-1 and TRBJ1-1; D is uncertain. This CDR3 region has 14 residues. Trimming left V 5 bases short and J 1 base short, with 14 bases between. CDR1 is SQVTM and CDR2 is ANQGSEA in the germline V gene. The CDR3 spells CSVRIHAGNTEAFF. The CDR3 DNA sequence: TGCAGCGTTCGAATTCATGCAGGGAACACTGAAGCTTTCTTT.

This rearrangement joins TRBV3-1 to TRBJ1-1; 7 nucleotides align to TRBD1. This CDR3 is 17 amino acids long. Trimming took 8 bases from V and 6 from J; bases not matched to a gene: 21. The V gene's germline CDR1 is LGHDT and CDR2 YNNKEL (reference sequence). Here the CDR3 reads CASGPSRGRGSWAEAFF. As DNA, the CDR3 is TGTGCCAGCGGACCTTCGAGGGGGCGAGGGAGTTGGGCTGAAGCTTTCTTT.

The CDR3 loop is CATSRDLYGYTF. CDR3 bases: TGTGCCACCAGCCGGGACCTCTATGGCTACACCTTC. The rearrangement links TRBV24-1 to TRBJ1-2; D is possibly TRBD1 (5 bases). From germline, CDR1 is KGHDR and CDR2 SFDVKD. The CDR3 loop spans 12 amino acids. V lost 7 bases and J 4 bases, leaving 9 bases between the germline ends.

This clonotype has just one count. The V gene is TRBV20-1, the J gene TRBJ1-5, with D perhaps TRBD1 (6 bases). Germline CDR1 and CDR2: DFQATT and SNEGSKA (reference sequence). The CDR3 is made up of 15 amino acids. The ends were cut back, 5 bases at V and 1 base at J, with 15 bases in the middle. The CDR3 region has the DNA TGCAGTGCTTCAGGGGCATGGGGGAGCAATCAGCCCCAGCATTTT. This codes for CSASGAWGSNQPQHF.

This chain links TRBV24-1 with TRBJ2-1; a weak D match, TRBD2 (5 bases). V lost 3 bases, J lost 10 bases, and 12 bases lay in between. The V gene's germline CDR1 is KGHDR and CDR2 SFDVKD. The CDR3 totals 13 residues. The CDR3 loop reads CATSDPHGGEQFF. In DNA, the CDR3 is TGTGCCACCAGTGATCCTCATGGAGGCGAGCAGTTCTTC.

This chain uses TRBV7-3 with TRBJ1-2; perhaps TRBD1 as D (5 bases). The CDR3 sequence is 14 residues long. Germline lookup yields CDR1 SGHTA and CDR2 FQGTGA. Between the trimmed V and J ends, which lost 2 bases and 8 bases, there was a span of 15 bases. The CDR3 sequence: CASSLGSDSRGYTF. CDR3 nucleotide sequence: TGTGCCAGCAGCTTAGGTTCCGACAGCCGGGGCTACACCTTC.

The V call is TRBV30, the J call TRBJ2-1; 7 bases are shared with TRBD2. The CDR3 loop spans 13 amino acids. Germline values: CDR1 GTSNPN, CDR2 SVGIG (reference sequence). V lost 4 bases to trimming and J lost 4 bases; unmatched junction nucleotides: 4. For the CDR3, the DNA is TGTGCCTGGATCGGCGGGAGATACAATGAGCAGTTCTTC. This gives the protein CAWIGGRYNEQFF.

The J gene is TRBJ1-5, the V gene TRBV24-1, with TRBD1 as a possible D gene (6 bases). Germline CDR1 KGHDR, CDR2 SFDVKD. Trimming stripped 4 bases from V and 5 bases from J, with 11 bases between. CDR3 length equals 14 residues. The DNA for the CDR3 is TGTGCCACCAGTGAAGCCGGGGGGCATCAGCCCCAGCATTTT. This encodes CATSEAGGHQPQHF.

The V and J genes are TRBV29-1 and TRBJ2-5; D gene unclear. CDR1 and CDR2 from the germline V gene are SQVTM and ANQGSEA. V shed 8 bases and J shed 3 bases, with 10 bases lying between them. This CDR3 comprises 11 residues. CDR3 DNA: TGCAGCACCTGGAGAGAAGAGACCCAGTACTTC. As protein: CSTWREETQYF.

The chain couples TRBV24-1 to TRBJ2-6, with a tentative D call TRBD2 (5 bases). This CDR3 is built from 17 residues. Germline V gene lookup returns CDR1 KGHDR and CDR2 SFDVKD. V was shortened by 2 bases and J by 0 bases, with 10 bases between the two germline ends. The CDR3 DNA reads as TGTGCCACCAGTGATTCGATCACTAGCTCTGGGGCCAACGTCCTGACTTTC. This sequence encodes CATSDSITSSGANVLTF.

V usage is TRBV9 and J usage is TRBJ2-1; no firm D call. The V end was cut by 0 bases, the J end by 0 bases, with 7 bases between. The CDR3 has 15 amino acids. CDR1 and CDR2 (germline): SGDLS, YYNGEE. DNA for the CDR3: TGTGCCAGCAGCGTAGCGTCTAGCTCCTACAATGAGCAGTTCTTC. It translates to CASSVASSSYNEQFF.